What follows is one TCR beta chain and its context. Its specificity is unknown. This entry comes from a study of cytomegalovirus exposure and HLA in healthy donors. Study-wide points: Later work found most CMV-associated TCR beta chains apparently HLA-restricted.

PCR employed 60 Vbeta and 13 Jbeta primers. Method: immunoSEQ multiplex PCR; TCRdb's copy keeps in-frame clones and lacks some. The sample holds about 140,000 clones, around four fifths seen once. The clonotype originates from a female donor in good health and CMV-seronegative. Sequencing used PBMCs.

CDR3 protein: CASSEGPGRAYEQYF. The CDR3 nucleotides read TGTGCCAGCAGTGAAGGACCCGGGAGGGCCTACGAGCAGTACTTC. V gene TRBV6-1 combines with J gene TRBJ2-7; 8 positions agree with TRBD2. Germline V CDR1 and CDR2: MNHNS, SASEGT. The CDR3 is made up of 15 amino acids. Trimming at V came to 1 base and at J to 2 bases, leaving 4 bases not matched to a gene.